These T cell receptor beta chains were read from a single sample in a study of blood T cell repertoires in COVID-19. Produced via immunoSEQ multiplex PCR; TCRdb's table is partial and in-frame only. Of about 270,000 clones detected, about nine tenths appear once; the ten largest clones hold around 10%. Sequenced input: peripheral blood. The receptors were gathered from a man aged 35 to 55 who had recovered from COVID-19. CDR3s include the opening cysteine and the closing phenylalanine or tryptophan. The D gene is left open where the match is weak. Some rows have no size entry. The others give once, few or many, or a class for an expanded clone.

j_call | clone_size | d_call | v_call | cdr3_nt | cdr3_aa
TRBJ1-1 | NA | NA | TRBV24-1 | TGTGCCACCAGTGATTTTCATGGGCAGGGACGTCGGGGGACTGAAGCTTTCTTT | CATSDFHGQGRRGTEAFF
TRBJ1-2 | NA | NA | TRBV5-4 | TGTGCCAGCAGCGTAACAGGGATCCATAACTATGGCTACACCTTC | CASSVTGIHNYGYTF
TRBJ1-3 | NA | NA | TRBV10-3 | TGTGCCATCACTAGGGGCCCTGGAAACACCATATATTTT | CAITRGPGNTIYF
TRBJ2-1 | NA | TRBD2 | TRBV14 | TGTGCCAGCAGCCAAGGTATTCTAGCGGGAGGACGGAATGAGCAGTTCTTC | CASSQGILAGGRNEQFF
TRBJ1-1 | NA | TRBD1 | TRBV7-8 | TGTGCCAGCCCCGGACAGGGTTTTGAAGCTTTCTTT | CASPGQGFEAFF
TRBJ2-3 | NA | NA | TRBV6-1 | TGTGCCAGCAGTGAAACCCCCGAGCGTGGAGATACGCAGTATTTT | CASSETPERGDTQYF
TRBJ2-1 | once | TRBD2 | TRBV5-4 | TGTGCCAGCAGCTTGGCGCTAGCGGGGAACAATGAGCAGTTCTTC | CASSLALAGNNEQFF
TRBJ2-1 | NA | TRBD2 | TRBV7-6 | TGTGCCAGCAGCCCCCGGTTGGGTGGGGGGGACTCCTACAATGAGCAGTTCTTC | CASSPRLGGGDSYNEQFF
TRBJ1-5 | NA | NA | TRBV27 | TGTGCCAGCAGTTTCGGCGGGGCAGGCCAGCCCCAGCATTTT | CASSFGGAGQPQHF
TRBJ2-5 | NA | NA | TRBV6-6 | TGTGCCAGCAGTTTCGGTCCAGGGTTAGAGACCCAGTACTTC | CASSFGPGLETQYF
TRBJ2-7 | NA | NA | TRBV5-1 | TGCGCCAGCGGGGTGACAAGCGGGCCCGGAGAGCAGTACTTC | CASGVTSGPGEQYF
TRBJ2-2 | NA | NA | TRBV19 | TGTGCCAGTAGTCTTCTACTTTGGACCGGGGAGCTGTTTTTT | CASSLLLWTGELFF
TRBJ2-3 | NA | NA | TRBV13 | TGTGCCAGCAGCTTAGCAGGGCTTAGCACAGATACGCAGTATTTT | CASSLAGLSTDTQYF
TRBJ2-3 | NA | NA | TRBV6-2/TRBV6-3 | TGTGCCAGCAGTTCCCGGTCTGTTGGAGATACGCAGTATTTT | CASSSRSVGDTQYF
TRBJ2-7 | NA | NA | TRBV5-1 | TGCGCCAGCAGCATACCTCGAGATTACGAGCAGTACTTC | CASSIPRDYEQYF
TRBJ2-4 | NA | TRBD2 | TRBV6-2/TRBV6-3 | TGTGCCAGCAGTTTAACCCTTAGCGGGGGGGTAGCCAAAAACATTCAGTACTTC | CASSLTLSGGVAKNIQYF
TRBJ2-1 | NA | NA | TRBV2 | TGTGCCAGCCGAGGGGGGGCCCTATCCTACAATGAGCAGTTCTTC | CASRGGALSYNEQFF
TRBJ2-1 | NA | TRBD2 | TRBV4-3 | TGCGCCAGCAGCCAAGGACTAGCGGGGGGGCGCCCCTACAATGAGCAGTTCTTC | CASSQGLAGGRPYNEQFF
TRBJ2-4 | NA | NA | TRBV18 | TGTGCCAGCTCACCAGTCCCAGGTCTAGCCAAAAACATTCAGTACTTC | CASSPVPGLAKNIQYF
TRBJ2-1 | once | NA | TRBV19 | TGTGCCAGTAGTATAGATTCCTCTTACAATGAGCAGTTCTTC | CASSIDSSYNEQFF
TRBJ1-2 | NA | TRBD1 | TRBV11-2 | TGTGCCAGCAGCTTAGAGGGGACAGGGACTTACTATGGCTACACCTTC | CASSLEGTGTYYGYTF
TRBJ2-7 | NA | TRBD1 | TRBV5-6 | TGTGCCAGCAGCAGCCCCGGGACAGGTGATAGCAACGAGCAGTACTTC | CASSSPGTGDSNEQYF
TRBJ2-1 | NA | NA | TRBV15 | TGTGCCACCAGCAGAGACCCTCTATCGAACGAGCAGTTCTTC | CATSRDPLSNEQFF
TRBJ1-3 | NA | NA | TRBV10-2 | TGCGCCAGCAGCGCCCGTGGACAGGGAAACACCATATATTTT | CASSARGQGNTIYF
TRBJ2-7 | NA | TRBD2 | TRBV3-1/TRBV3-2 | TGTGCCAGCAGCCCGCCGGGACTAGCCTACGAGCAGTACTTC | CASSPPGLAYEQYF
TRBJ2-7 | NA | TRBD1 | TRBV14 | TGTGCCAGCAGCCAACAAGCGACAGGGGTATCCTACGAGCAGTACTTC | CASSQQATGVSYEQYF
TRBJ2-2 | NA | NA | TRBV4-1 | TGCGCCAGCAGCCAAGAAGTGAGCGGGTCTGGCCTGTTTTTT | CASSQEVSGSGLFF
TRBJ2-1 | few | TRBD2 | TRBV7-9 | TGTGCCAGCACCCACGCGGGGGGGCTTAATGAGCAGTTCTTC | CASTHAGGLNEQFF
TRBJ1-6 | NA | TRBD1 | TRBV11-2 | TGTGCCAGCAGCGCGAAAGGGGGGACAGGGGGCTCACGCTCACCCCTCCACTTT | CASSAKGGTGGSRSPLHF
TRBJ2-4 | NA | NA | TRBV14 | TGTGCCAGCAGTCCACAGGAGCTAAACATTCAGTACTTC | CASSPQELNIQYF
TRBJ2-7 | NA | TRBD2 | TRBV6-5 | TGTGCCAGCAGTTACATGTCTAGCGGGGACGAGCAGTACTTC | CASSYMSSGDEQYF
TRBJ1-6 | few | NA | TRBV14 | TGTGCCAGCAGCCATCGGAAGGACACTTCTCCTTCAAATTCACCCCTCCACTTT | CASSHRKDTSPSNSPLHF
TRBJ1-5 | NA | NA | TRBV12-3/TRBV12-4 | TGTGCCAGCAGTCCCGGACTCTTGCAGCCCCAGCATTTT | CASSPGLLQPQHF
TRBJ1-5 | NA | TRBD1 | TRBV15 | TGTGCCACCAGCAGGGGGGGACAGGGGGTTACATCAGCGACCCAGCATTTT | CATSRGGQGVTSATQHF
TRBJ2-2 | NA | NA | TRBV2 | TGTGCCAGCAGTGGGCCGGGGAAGGCCGGGGAGCTGTTTTTT | CASSGPGKAGELFF
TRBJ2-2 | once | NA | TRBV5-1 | TGCGCCAGCAGCTTGCTTGTCACCGGGGAGCTGTTTTTT | CASSLLVTGELFF
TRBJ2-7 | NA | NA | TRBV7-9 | TGTGCCAGCAGCTTAGGAGCGATGAGCTCCTACGAGCAGTACTTC | CASSLGAMSSYEQYF
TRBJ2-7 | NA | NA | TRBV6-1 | TGTGCCAGCAGTGAATATGAGACTATGGCCCAAGACTACGAGCAGTACTTC | CASSEYETMAQDYEQYF
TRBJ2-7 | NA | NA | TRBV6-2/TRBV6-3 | TGTGCCAGCAGTTTCTACTCCTCTCGGGAGATCGGCGAGCAGTACTTC | CASSFYSSREIGEQYF
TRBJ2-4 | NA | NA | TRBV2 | TGTGCCAGCAAGACAGGAGCCAAAAACATTCAGTACTTC | CASKTGAKNIQYF
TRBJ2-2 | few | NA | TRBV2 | TGTGCCAGCAGTCAAACCGGGGAGCTGTTTTTT | CASSQTGELFF
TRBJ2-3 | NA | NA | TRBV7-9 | TGTGCCAGCAGCTACGCCTTTGGCGAGGCAGATACGCAGTATTTT | CASSYAFGEADTQYF
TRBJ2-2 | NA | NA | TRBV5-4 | TGTGCCAGCAGCTTGTATGTAGCAGCGAACACCGGGGAGCTGTTTTTT | CASSLYVAANTGELFF
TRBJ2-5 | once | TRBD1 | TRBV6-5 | TGTGCCAGCAGTTACTTCCCCATGGGACAGGTACAGACCCAGTACTTC | CASSYFPMGQVQTQYF
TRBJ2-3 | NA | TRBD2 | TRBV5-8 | TGTGCCAGCAGCTTGAAACGGGGGGGCAGCACTGCAGATACGCAGTATTTT | CASSLKRGGSTADTQYF
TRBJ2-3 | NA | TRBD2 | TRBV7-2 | TGTGCCAGCAGCTTAGAAGCTAGCGGGACCAATACGCAGTATTTT | CASSLEASGTNTQYF
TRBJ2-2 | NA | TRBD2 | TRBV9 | TGTGCCAGCAGCCCCTTGGGCGGGAGGATCTACACCGGGGAGCTGTTTTTT | CASSPLGGRIYTGELFF
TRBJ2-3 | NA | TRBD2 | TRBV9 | TGTGCCAGCAGCGCACGACTAGCGGGGGGGCGAGACACAGATACGCAGTATTTT | CASSARLAGGRDTDTQYF
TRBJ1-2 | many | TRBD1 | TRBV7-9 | TGTGCCAGCAGCTACGGAGGGACAGGGAACTATGGCTACACCTTC | CASSYGGTGNYGYTF
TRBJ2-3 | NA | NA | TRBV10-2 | TGCGCCAGCAGTCCGAGCGGAAGCACAGATACGCAGTATTTT | CASSPSGSTDTQYF
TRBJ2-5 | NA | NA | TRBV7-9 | TGTGCCAGCAGCTTTGCGGGGGCTCGTGAGACCCAGTACTTC | CASSFAGARETQYF
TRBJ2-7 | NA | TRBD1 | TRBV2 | TGTGCCAGCAGCAGTACAGGGGGCCGCGAGCAGTACTTC | CASSSTGGREQYF
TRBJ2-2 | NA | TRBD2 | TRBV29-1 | TGCAGCGTCGGACTAGCGGTTGCCACCGGGGAGCTGTTTTTT | CSVGLAVATGELFF
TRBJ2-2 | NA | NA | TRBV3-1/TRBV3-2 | TGTGCCAGCAGCCAGACAGTGGCGAACACCGGGGAGCTGTTTTTT | CASSQTVANTGELFF
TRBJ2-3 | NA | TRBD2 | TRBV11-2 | TGTGCCAGCAGCTTCCGCCCGGGGGGATACACAGATACGCAGTATTTT | CASSFRPGGYTDTQYF
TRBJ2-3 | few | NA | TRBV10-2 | TGCGCCAGCAGTGGGAGGGGAGGCACAGATACGCAGTATTTT | CASSGRGGTDTQYF
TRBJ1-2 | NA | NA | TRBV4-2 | TGTGCCAGCAGCCAAGAGGTCACTGATTATGGCTACACCTTC | CASSQEVTDYGYTF
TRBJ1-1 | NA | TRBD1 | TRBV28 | TGTGCCAGCAGCTCCGGGGGGGGACAGATTGAAGCTTTCTTT | CASSSGGGQIEAFF